This T cell receptor beta chain derives from a study of CXCR3-negative and CXCR3-positive naive CD8 T cells. Study-level points and caveats: CXCR3-positive naive cells carried more hydrophobic TRB CDR3s than CXCR3-negative naive cells did.

cDNA libraries for TRB were generated by 5' RACE incorporating UMI labels. For each CDR3 protein, TCRdb gives one entry from its re-call of the 5' RACE reads, without DNA. The data show roughly 130,000 distinct CDR3 sequences, and the top ten clones hold 0.5% to 0.6%. Germline CDR1 and CDR2: SQVTM and ANQGSEA. This CDR3 has 12 residues. Comment on this clonotype: Its antigen is unidentified.

The chain links TRBV29-1 to TRBJ2-7. This receptor was identified in a human donor in good health. Some clones in this sample may be carry-over from other donors' samples. What was sequenced was naive CXCR3+ CD8+ T cells from blood. Subset of the sample: CD45RO-CCR7+CD27+CD95- naive CD8+ T cells expressing CXCR3 (TNR3+). The CDR3 loop is CSVRGNSYEQYF.